Listed here are 14 T cell receptor beta chains from one sample, sequenced in a study of cytomegalovirus exposure and HLA in healthy donors. The primer mix had 60 Vbeta and 13 Jbeta primers. Some clones are missing from TCRdb's copy, which holds only in-frame ones; the method was immunoSEQ multiplex PCR. The profile shows around 150,000 clones, approximately 80% of them singletons. The sample taken for sequencing was PBMCs. All receptors derive from a man aged 35 to 55 in good health and CMV-seronegative.

The CDR3 coding sequence is TGTGCCAGCACCCTGCTGGGGGGAAACACTGAAGCTTTCTTT. Amino acid sequence: CASTLLGGNTEAFF. The chain combines TRBV27 with TRBJ1-1, with a tentative D call TRBD1 (5 bases). Germline assignment: CDR1 MNHEY and CDR2 SMNVEV (reference sequence). The CDR3 has 14 residues. V lost 7 bases to trimming and J lost 2 bases, with 14 bases between them.

The chain combines TRBV28 with TRBJ2-1; D might be TRBD1 (6 bases). The germline gives CDR1 MDHEN, CDR2 SYDVKM. The CDR3 extends over 16 amino acids. The ends were cut back, 7 bases at V and 0 bases at J, with 16 bases in the middle. CDR3 protein: CASTQGTPSSYNEQFF. The DNA of the CDR3 is TGTGCCAGCACCCAGGGGACGCCATCCTCCTACAATGAGCAGTTCTTC.

The chain combines TRBV6-5 with TRBJ2-4, with 9 bases matching TRBD1. V trimming: 4 bases; J trimming: 6 bases; junction bases outside the gene matches: 7. Germline values: CDR1 MNHEY, CDR2 SVGAGI. The CDR3 extends over 15 amino acids. The CDR3 DNA reads TGTGCCAGCAGTTGGGACAGGGCGGGTGGAAACATTCAGTACTTC. This translates into CASSWDRAGGNIQYF.

The chain couples TRBV6-6 to TRBJ1-5; 7 bases line up with TRBD1. Losses at the gene ends were 4 bases for V and 3 bases for J; bases not matched to a gene: 3. Germline V gene lookup returns CDR1 MNHNY and CDR2 SVGAGI (reference sequence). The CDR3 has 14 amino acids. The CDR3 is CASSSTGNNQPQHF. The CDR3 region has the DNA TGTGCCAGCAGTTCGACAGGGAACAATCAGCCCCAGCATTTT.

The V call is TRBV5-1, the J call TRBJ2-3, with a possible D match to TRBD1 (5 bases). The CDR3 spans 15 residues. The V end was cut by 3 bases, the J end by 1 base, with 12 bases between. The germline CDR1 and CDR2 sequences are SGHRS and YFSETQ. The CDR3, as DNA: TGCGCCAGCAGCTCCAGGGCGGATCGCACAGATACGCAGTATTTT. Its protein is CASSSRADRTDTQYF.

The rearrangement uses TRBV2 and TRBJ2-7, with TRBD1 as a possible D gene (6 bases). Deletions cut 6 bases from V and 6 bases from J, with 12 bases between. Germline V gene sequence: CDR1 SNHLY, CDR2 FYNNEI. This CDR3 contains 12 residues. This CDR3 is CASRRTVGEQYF. The CDR3 DNA is TGTGCCAGCAGGAGGACAGTCGGCGAGCAGTACTTC.

This sequence joins TRBV18 and TRBJ1-3, with unresolved D. The CDR3 has 16 residues. The germline gives CDR1 KGHSH, CDR2 LQKENI. Trimming cost V 3 bases and J 1 base, with 13 bases left between them. CDR3 sequence: CASSPRSAASGNTIYF. The CDR3 coding sequence is TGTGCCAGCTCACCGCGAAGCGCCGCTTCTGGAAACACCATATATTTT.

The rearrangement uses TRBV4-1 and TRBJ2-7; TRBD2 matches at 9 bases. The junction had 4 bases not matched to a gene; V was cut back by 4 bases and J by 0 bases. This CDR3 has 15 amino acids. Germline V gene lookup returns CDR1 MGHRA and CDR2 YSYEKL. As DNA, the CDR3 is TGCGCCAGCAGCCGGCCACTAGCGGGCTCCTACGAGCAGTACTTC. It is translated as CASSRPLAGSYEQYF.

The V call is TRBV28, the J call TRBJ2-6; TRBD1 matches at 9 bases. The germline gives CDR1 MDHEN, CDR2 SYDVKM. The V segment lost 6 bases and the J segment 4 bases; nucleotides outside the gene matches: 16. The CDR3 runs 19 residues. DNA of the CDR3: TGTGCCAGCAGGGGACAGGGCGATGGATCCGGGCTCGGGGCCAACGTCCTGACTTTC. Translating it yields CASRGQGDGSGLGANVLTF.

The chain has TRBV6-5 and TRBJ1-6, with TRBD1 identical over 7 bases. The V gene's germline CDR1 is MNHEY and CDR2 SVGAGI. Losses at the gene ends were 10 bases for V and 10 bases for J; bases not matched to a gene: 10. There are 13 residues in the CDR3. The CDR3 region has the DNA TGTGCCACCGGACAGGTCGGAGAGTCACCCCTCCACTTT. Protein: CATGQVGESPLHF.

The V gene is TRBV10-3, the J gene TRBJ2-7; unclear D gene. There are 13 residues in the CDR3. Germline loops: CDR1 ENHRY, CDR2 SYGVKD. V lost 4 bases and J 2 bases, leaving 9 bases between the germline ends. As DNA, the CDR3 is TGTGCCATCAGTGGTACTGCCGCCTACGAGCAGTACTTC. Residues: CAISGTAAYEQYF.

V usage is TRBV15 and J usage is TRBJ1-1, with D tentatively TRBD1 (5 bases). The germline CDR1 and CDR2 sequences are LNHNV and YYDKDF (reference sequence). V was shortened by 6 bases and J by 1 base, with 9 bases between the two germline ends. The CDR3 covers 13 residues. The CDR3 region has the DNA TGTGCCACCAGTCTTAGGGGGAACACTGAAGCTTTCTTT. Translation gives CATSLRGNTEAFF.

V gene TRBV9 combines with J gene TRBJ1-2, with 8 positions matching TRBD1. Germline V gene data show CDR1 as SGDLS and CDR2 as YYNGEE. J lost 5 bases, V lost 3 bases, and 6 bases had no gene match. The CDR3 is made up of 14 amino acids. CDR3 coding DNA: TGTGCCAGCAGCGGAGCCGGGACAGGTTATGGCTACACCTTC. Protein: CASSGAGTGYGYTF.

This sequence joins TRBV12-5 and TRBJ2-2; TRBD2 agrees at 7 bases. The CDR3 extends over 15 amino acids. From germline, CDR1 is LGHNT and CDR2 FRNRAP. V shed 1 base, J shed 5 bases, and the junction held 4 bases outside the gene matches. CDR3 protein: CASGLGLAETGELFF. CDR3 in DNA: TGTGCTAGTGGTTTGGGACTAGCCGAGACCGGGGAGCTGTTTTTT.